Each of the 12 T cell receptor beta chains below was sequenced from the same sample in a study of T cell responses to AZD1222 COVID-19 vaccine. Assay used: immunoSEQ multiplex PCR; TCRdb lists only in-frame clones, some missing. The sample includes over 85,000 clones, more than 90% seen only once; the top ten take roughly 13%. The specimen comprised peripheral blood, sampled on day 0 of AZD1222 vaccination. All receptors come from an adult in good health.

This chain joins TRBV7-3 and TRBJ1-1; D is undetermined. Per the germline V gene, CDR1 is SGHTA and CDR2 is FQGTGA. The ends were cut back, 6 bases at V and 10 bases at J, with 18 bases in the middle. The CDR3 length is 13 residues. The chain's CDR3 is CASSQTESRVAFF. The CDR3 nucleotides are TGTGCCAGCAGTCAAACAGAGAGCCGGGTAGCTTTCTTT.

V gene TRBV3-1 (or the pseudogene TRBV3-2) combines with J gene TRBJ2-1; 9 positions agree with TRBD1. Trimming took 0 bases from V and 0 from J; bases not matched to a gene: 9. The germline V gene encodes CDR1 LGHDT and CDR2 YNNKEL (reference sequence). The CDR3 is made up of 19 amino acids. CDR3 sequence reads: CASSQDVGTGSISYNEQFF. CDR3 nucleotide sequence: TGTGCCAGCAGCCAAGATGTCGGGACAGGGTCGATCTCCTACAATGAGCAGTTCTTC.

The V gene is TRBV9, the J gene TRBJ2-1; perhaps TRBD1 as D (6 bases). The CDR3 has 13 residues. Germline V gives CDR1 SGDLS, CDR2 YYNGEE. V lost 4 bases, J lost 4 bases, and 9 bases lay in between. The CDR3 reads CASSMTGYNEQFF. The CDR3 nucleotides are TGTGCCAGCAGCATGACAGGTTACAATGAGCAGTTCTTC.

This rearrangement joins TRBV7-9 to TRBJ2-1, with D possibly TRBD1 on 6 matching bases. Germline V gene lookup returns CDR1 SEHNR and CDR2 FQNEAQ (reference sequence). V was trimmed by 5 bases and J by 10 bases, leaving 15 bases between them. The length of the CDR3 is 13 residues. CDR3 amino acids: CASSDPGQLEQFF. Written as DNA, the CDR3 is TGTGCCAGCAGCGATCCAGGACAGTTAGAGCAGTTCTTC.

J is TRBJ1-6 and V is TRBV6-1, with 9 bases matching TRBD1. The CDR3 is made up of 14 amino acids. V shed 3 bases, J shed 8 bases, and the junction held 2 bases outside the gene matches. The germline CDR1 and CDR2 sequences are MNHNS and SASEGT. CDR3 sequence reads: CASSDRDRDSPLHF. The CDR3 DNA sequence: TGTGCCAGCAGTGACCGGGACAGGGATTCACCCCTCCACTTT.

The chain links TRBV3-1 (or the pseudogene TRBV3-2) to TRBJ2-1; 7 nucleotides line up with TRBD2. The length of the CDR3 is 20 residues. The ends lost 0 bases at V and 1 base at J; junction bases unmatched: 15. CDR1 and CDR2 from the germline V gene are LGHDT and YNNKEL (reference sequence). Written as DNA, the CDR3 is TGTGCCAGCAGCCAAGATTTGGACGCCGGGATGGGGGGGTCCTACAATGAGCAGTTCTTC. Its protein is CASSQDLDAGMGGSYNEQFF.

The chain is built from TRBV6-5 and TRBJ1-5; D is possibly TRBD1 (6 bases). V was shortened by 9 bases and J by 1 base, with 16 bases between the two germline ends. Germline V lookup: CDR1 MNHEY, CDR2 SVGAGI. The CDR3 is made up of 15 amino acids. The DNA of the CDR3 is TGTGCCAGTCGACAAGGGGGTAGGAGCAATCAGCCCCAGCATTTT. Its translation: CASRQGGRSNQPQHF.

The CDR3 nucleotides read TGTGCCAGCAGCTTAGCTGGGGCCAATTCACCCCTCCACTTT. It encodes CASSLAGANSPLHF. The chain has TRBV7-2 and TRBJ1-6, with D maybe TRBD1 (5 bases). Germline CDR1 is SGHTA and CDR2 is FQGNSA. The CDR3 length is 14 residues. V shed 0 bases and J shed 7 bases, with 7 bases lying between them.

J is TRBJ1-2 and V is TRBV6-6, with D possibly being TRBD1 (5 bases). V was pared by 1 base and J by 6 bases, with 12 bases between. This CDR3 has 14 residues. Germline V gives CDR1 MNHNY, CDR2 SVGAGI (reference sequence). The CDR3 loop is CASSYWQGGDGYTF. As DNA, the CDR3 is TGTGCCAGCAGTTACTGGCAGGGAGGGGATGGCTACACCTTC.

The V and J genes are TRBV19 and TRBJ1-2; possibly TRBD1 for D (6 bases). This CDR3 is 13 amino acids long. The germline gives CDR1 LNHDA, CDR2 SQIVND (reference sequence). Between the trimmed V and J ends, which lost 4 bases and 6 bases, there was a span of 12 bases. This CDR3 is CASSKGQLDGYTF. The CDR3 DNA is TGTGCCAGTAGTAAGGGACAACTGGATGGCTACACCTTC.

The chain carries TRBV6-6 and TRBJ1-5; D is uncertain. The germline gives CDR1 MNHNY, CDR2 SVGAGI (reference sequence). CDR3 length: 10 amino acids. V was cut by 9 bases and J by 6 bases, with 6 bases left in between. The CDR3 region is CASNGQPQHF. The CDR3 DNA is TGTGCCAGTAACGGTCAGCCCCAGCATTTT.

The CDR3 nucleotides are TGTGCCAGTAGCCAGGCGGGGAGTGGCAATCAGCCCCAGCATTTT. It translates to CASSQAGSGNQPQHF. This sequence joins TRBV19 and TRBJ1-5; D is undetermined. The germline V and J ends were trimmed by 6 bases and 2 bases, with 14 bases remaining between them. CDR1 is LNHDA, CDR2 SQIVND, per germline (reference sequence). CDR3 size: 15 residues.